The T cell receptor (beta chain) under discussion was sequenced for a study of T cell changes during pregnancy in multiple sclerosis. The assay was immunoSEQ multiplex PCR, and TCRdb's table has in-frame clones only and misses some. The sample carries around 20,000 clones, over 75% recorded once. Germline V gives CDR1 LNHDA, CDR2 SQIVND (reference sequence). The CDR3 consists of 16 residues. The ends were cut back, 7 bases at V and 2 bases at J, with 20 bases in the middle. The sequences come from CD8+ T cells from peripheral blood mononuclear cells, collected after pregnancy. The clonotype originates from a female donor in good health, enrolled as a control in a pregnancy study. V usage is TRBV19 and J usage is TRBJ1-2; tentative D call: TRBD1 (6 bases). CDR3 region: CASTKIRDTLNYGYTF. CDR3 in DNA: TGTGCCAGTACCAAGATCCGGGACACCTTAAACTATGGCTACACCTTC.